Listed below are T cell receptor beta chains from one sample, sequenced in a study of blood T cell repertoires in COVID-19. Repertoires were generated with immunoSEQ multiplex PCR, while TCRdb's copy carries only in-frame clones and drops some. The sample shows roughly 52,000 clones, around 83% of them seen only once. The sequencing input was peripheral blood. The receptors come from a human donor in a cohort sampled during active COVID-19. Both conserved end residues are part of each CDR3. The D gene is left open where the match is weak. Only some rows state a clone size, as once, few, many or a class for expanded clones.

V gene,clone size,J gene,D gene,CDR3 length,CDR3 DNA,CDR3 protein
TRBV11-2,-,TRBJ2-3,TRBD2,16,TGTGCCAGCAGAAGACTAGCGGGGGGGCCCACAGATACGCAGTATTTT,CASRRLAGGPTDTQYF
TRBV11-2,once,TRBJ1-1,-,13,TGTGCCAGTCAGGGACTGCAGAACACTGAAGCTTTCTTT,CASQGLQNTEAFF
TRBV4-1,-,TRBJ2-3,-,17,TGCGCCAGCAGCCAAGTCGGTAGAGGCCCGCGCACAGATACGCAGTATTTT,CASSQVGRGPRTDTQYF
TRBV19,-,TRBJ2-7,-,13,TGTGCCAGTGCGACAGCGTCCTCCTACGAGCAGTACTTC,CASATASSYEQYF
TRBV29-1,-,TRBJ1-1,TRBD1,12,TGCAGCGTTGTAACAGGGGTCACTGAAGCTTTCTTT,CSVVTGVTEAFF
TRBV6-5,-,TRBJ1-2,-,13,TGTGCCAGCGTGTCAGGGGACACAAAAATCTACACCTTC,CASVSGDTKIYTF
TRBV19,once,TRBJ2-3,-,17,TGTGCCAGTAGTTCCGAAGGGGCCTCCTTGAGCACAGATACGCAGTATTTT,CASSSEGASLSTDTQYF
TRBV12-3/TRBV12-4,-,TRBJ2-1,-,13,TGTGCCAGCAGTCCCCCTGAGGGTTTGGAGCAGTTCTTC,CASSPPEGLEQFF
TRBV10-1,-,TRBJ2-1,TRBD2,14,TGCGCCAGCAGCTTTAGCGGGGGGGCCGCTGAGCAGTTCTTC,CASSFSGGAAEQFF
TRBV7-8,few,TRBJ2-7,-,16,TGTGCCAGCAGCTTAGTAGGGGGACCCGGCGGGTACGAGCAGTACTTC,CASSLVGGPGGYEQYF
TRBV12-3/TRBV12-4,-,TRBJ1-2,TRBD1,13,TGTGCCAGCAGCCCGGCCGGGACAGGGGTATACACCTTC,CASSPAGTGVYTF
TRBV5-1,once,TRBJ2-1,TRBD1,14,TGCGCCAGCAGCTGGGACAGGGCAAACAATGAGCAGTTCTTC,CASSWDRANNEQFF
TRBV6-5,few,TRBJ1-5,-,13,TGTGCCAGCAGTTACGGGGACACTCAGCCCCAGCATTTT,CASSYGDTQPQHF
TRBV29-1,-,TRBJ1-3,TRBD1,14,TGCAGCGTTTACACAGGGGCCTCTGGAAACACCATATATTTT,CSVYTGASGNTIYF
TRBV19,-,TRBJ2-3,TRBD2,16,TGTGCCAGTACTTTGACTAGCGGGGGTCACACAGATACGCAGTATTTT,CASTLTSGGHTDTQYF
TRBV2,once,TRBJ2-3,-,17,TGTGCCAGCAGCCCACGGAGAGGGAACAGGGGCACAGATACGCAGTATTTT,CASSPRRGNRGTDTQYF
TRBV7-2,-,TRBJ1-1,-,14,TGTGCCAGCAGCTCCGGGACAAAGAACACTGAAGCTTTCTTT,CASSSGTKNTEAFF
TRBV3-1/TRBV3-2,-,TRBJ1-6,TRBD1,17,TGTGCCAGCAGCCAAGTGCGGGTCGGGACAGGAGGGTCACCCCTCCACTTT,CASSQVRVGTGGSPLHF
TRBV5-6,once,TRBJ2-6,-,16,TGTGCCAGCAGCTTCATCACGGGTTCTGGGGCCAACGTCCTGACTTTC,CASSFITGSGANVLTF
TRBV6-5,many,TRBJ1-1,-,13,TGTGCCAGCCTAAAGGCCACGGGCACTGAAGCTTTCTTT,CASLKATGTEAFF
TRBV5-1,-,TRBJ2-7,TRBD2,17,TGCGCCAGCAGCTTGGACCTTAGCGGACTAGCTGTATACGAGCAGTACTTC,CASSLDLSGLAVYEQYF
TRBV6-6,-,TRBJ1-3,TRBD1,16,TGTGCCAGCACCGTAAGGGACAGGATCTCTGGAAACACCATATATTTT,CASTVRDRISGNTIYF
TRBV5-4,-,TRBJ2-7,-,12,TGTGCCAGCAGCCACGACATTTCGGAGCAGTACTTC,CASSHDISEQYF
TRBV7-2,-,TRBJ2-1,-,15,TGTGCCAGCAGCTTAGCGACTGACTACTACAATGAGCAGTTCTTC,CASSLATDYYNEQFF
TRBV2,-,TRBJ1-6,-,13,TGTGCCAGCAGTGAAAGGGACTCGTCGCCCCTCCACTTT,CASSERDSSPLHF
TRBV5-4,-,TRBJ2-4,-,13,TGTGCCAGCAGCTTAGGGGGAAGAAACATTCAGTACTTC,CASSLGGRNIQYF
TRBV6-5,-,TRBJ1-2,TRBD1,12,TGTGCCAGCAGTATGACAGGGCAAGTCTACACCTTC,CASSMTGQVYTF
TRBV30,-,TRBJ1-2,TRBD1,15,TGTGCCTGGAGCGAGACAGGGATGGCTAACTATGGCTACACCTTC,CAWSETGMANYGYTF
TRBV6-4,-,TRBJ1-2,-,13,TGTGCCAGCAGCAATCTCAGGGGAGTGAGCTACACCTTC,CASSNLRGVSYTF
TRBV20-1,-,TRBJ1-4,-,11,TGCAGTGCTGCATACAGGGAAAAACTGTTTTTT,CSAAYREKLFF
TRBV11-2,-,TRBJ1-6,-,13,TGTGCCAGCAGCATCTCCCACAGTTCACCCCTCCACTTT,CASSISHSSPLHF
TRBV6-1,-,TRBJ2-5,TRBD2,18,TGTGCCAGCAGTGAACCCAGCGGGGGGGTGAATCGGTGGGAGACCCAGTACTTC,CASSEPSGGVNRWETQYF
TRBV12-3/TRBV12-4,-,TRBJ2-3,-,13,TGTGCCAGCAGGGAGCAAAATTCTAATACGCAGTATTTT,CASREQNSNTQYF
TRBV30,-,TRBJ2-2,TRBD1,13,TGTGCCTGGAGGGACAGGGCCGCCGGGGAGCTGTTTTTT,CAWRDRAAGELFF
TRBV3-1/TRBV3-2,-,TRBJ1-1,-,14,TGTGCCAGCAGCCAGCAGGGTAAGAACACTGAAGCTTTCTTT,CASSQQGKNTEAFF
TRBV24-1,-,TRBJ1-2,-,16,TGTGCCACCAGTGGACCACAGGGTCTGGGTAACTATGGCTACACCTTC,CATSGPQGLGNYGYTF
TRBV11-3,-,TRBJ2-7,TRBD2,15,TGTGCCAGCAGCCTGACTAGCGGAGGCCCCTACGAGCAGTACTTC,CASSLTSGGPYEQYF
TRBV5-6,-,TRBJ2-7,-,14,TGTGCCAGCAGCCCCCAGGGAACCTTCTACGAGCAGTACTTC,CASSPQGTFYEQYF
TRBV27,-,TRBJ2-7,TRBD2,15,TGTGCCAGCAGGTACCGGGCGGGGGGGCCGTACGAGCAGTACTTC,CASRYRAGGPYEQYF
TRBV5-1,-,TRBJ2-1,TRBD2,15,TGCGCCAGCAGCTTTAGCGGGGGGTCCTACAATGAGCAGTTCTTC,CASSFSGGSYNEQFF
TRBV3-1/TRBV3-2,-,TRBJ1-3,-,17,TGTGCCAGCAGCCAAGTTCAGCAGGGCATCTCTGGAAACACCATATATTTT,CASSQVQQGISGNTIYF
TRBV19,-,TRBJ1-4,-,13,TGTGCCAGTAGTACGGGGGTGAATGAAAAACTGTTTTTT,CASSTGVNEKLFF
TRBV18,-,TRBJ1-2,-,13,TGTGCCAGCTCACCTGAGGTCTACTATGGCTACACCTTC,CASSPEVYYGYTF
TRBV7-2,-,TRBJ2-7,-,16,TGTGCCAGCAGCTTATACCCCGGGGGGCCTTCCGGCGAGCAGTACTTC,CASSLYPGGPSGEQYF
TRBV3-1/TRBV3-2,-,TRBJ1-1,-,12,TGTGCCAGCAGCACGAGTCCAGGAACAGCTTTCTTT,CASSTSPGTAFF
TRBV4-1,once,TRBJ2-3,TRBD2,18,TGCGCCAGCAGCCAAGTTGGGACTAGCGGGGGTAGCACAGATACGCAGTATTTT,CASSQVGTSGGSTDTQYF
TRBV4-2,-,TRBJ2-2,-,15,TGTGCCAGCAGCCAGCCTGGCGTAGCCACCGGGGAGCTGTTTTTT,CASSQPGVATGELFF
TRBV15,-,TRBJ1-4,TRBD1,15,TGTGCCACCAGCGGAAGACAGGGCACTAATGAAAAACTGTTTTTT,CATSGRQGTNEKLFF
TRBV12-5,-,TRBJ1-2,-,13,TGTGCTAGTGGTTCACGGGAGTCCTGGGGCTACACCTTC,CASGSRESWGYTF
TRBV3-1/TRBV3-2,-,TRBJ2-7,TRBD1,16,TGTGCCAGCAGCCAAGATTTGGTGGACAGGTCCTACGAGCAGTACTTC,CASSQDLVDRSYEQYF
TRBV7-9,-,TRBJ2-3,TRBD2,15,TGTGCCAGCAGCTTAGCCGGCGGGGGATCAGATACGCAGTATTTT,CASSLAGGGSDTQYF
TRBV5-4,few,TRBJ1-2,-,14,TGTGCCAGCAGCTCCCCCCCGAGTAACTATGGCTACACCTTC,CASSSPPSNYGYTF
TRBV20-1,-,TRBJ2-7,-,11,TGCAGTGCTATCTCCTCCTACGAGCAGTACTTC,CSAISSYEQYF
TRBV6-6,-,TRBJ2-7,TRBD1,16,TGTGCCAGCAGTCCAACACCCGGGACAGGGGGCGGGGAGCAGTACTTC,CASSPTPGTGGGEQYF